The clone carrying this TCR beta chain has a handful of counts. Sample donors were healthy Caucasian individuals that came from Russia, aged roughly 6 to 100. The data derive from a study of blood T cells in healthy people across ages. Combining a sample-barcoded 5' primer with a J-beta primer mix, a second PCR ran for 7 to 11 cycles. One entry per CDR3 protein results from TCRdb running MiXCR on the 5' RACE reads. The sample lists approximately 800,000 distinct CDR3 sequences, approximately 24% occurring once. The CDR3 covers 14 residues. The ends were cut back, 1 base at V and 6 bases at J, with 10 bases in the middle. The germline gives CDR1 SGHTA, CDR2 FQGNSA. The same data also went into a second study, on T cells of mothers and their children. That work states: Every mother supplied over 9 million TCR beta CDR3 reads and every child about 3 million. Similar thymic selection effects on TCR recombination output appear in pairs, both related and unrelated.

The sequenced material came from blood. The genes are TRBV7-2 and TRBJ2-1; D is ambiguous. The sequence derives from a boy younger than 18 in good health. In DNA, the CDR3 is TGTGCCAGCAGCTTAGAAAGGCTGGCCAATGAGCAGTTCTTC. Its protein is CASSLERLANEQFF.